Below are 30 T cell receptor beta chains sequenced from a single sample in a study of shared clonotypes between healthy human individuals (dated by TCRdb to about 2020). The library relied on the immunoSEQ multiplex PCR assay. TCRdb's version of the immuneACCESS table is confined to in-frame rearrangements and falls short of the full clone set. An unresolved V gene accounts for under half of the shortfall where checked; the remainder is of unknown origin. The sample table contains around 2.5 million clones; only one count was recorded for roughly 93% of them. The ten largest clones represent about 0.38% of the sample. Material for sequencing was naive CD4+ T cells from PBMCs. In light of the paper, this sample's cell subset or site label describes: CD45RA+ positively selected. These receptors all come from a man between 18 and 35 years old in good health. Some clones in this sample may be carry-over from other donors' samples.

The genes are TRBV7-2 and TRBJ1-3; 9 positions agree with TRBD1. The CDR3 is made up of 15 amino acids. The germline gives CDR1 SGHTA, CDR2 FQGNSA. V trimming: 5 bases; J trimming: 4 bases; junction bases outside the gene matches: 6. CDR3 sequence reads: CASSLGTGRGNTIYF. CDR3 in DNA: TGTGCCAGCAGCCTCGGGACAGGGAGGGGAAACACCATATATTTT.

Here the CDR3 reads CASSPPDREYNEQFF. CDR3 in DNA: TGTGCCAGCAGCCCTCCCGACAGGGAGTACAATGAGCAGTTCTTC. The chain links TRBV11-2 to TRBJ2-1, with 7 bases lining up with TRBD1. Trimming cost V 5 bases and J 4 bases; bases outside gene matches: 8. The CDR3 length is 15 residues. Looked up from germline, CDR1 is SGHAT and CDR2 is FQNNGV.

J is TRBJ2-7 and V is TRBV29-1; tentatively, D is TRBD1 (5 bases). V dropped 3 bases and J dropped 2 bases, with 17 bases sitting between them. Germline V CDR1 and CDR2: SQVTM, ANQGSEA. This CDR3 region has 15 residues. The CDR3 DNA sequence: TGCAGCGTTGAGGGTTGGGCAGGGTCTACCTACGAGCAGTACTTC. It encodes CSVEGWAGSTYEQYF.

The rearrangement links TRBV28 to TRBJ2-4, with D unresolved. From germline, CDR1 is MDHEN and CDR2 SYDVKM. V shed 6 bases and J shed 1 base, with 13 bases lying between them. The CDR3 spans 15 residues. CDR3 nucleotide sequence: TGTGCCAGCAGCCCTCCCTCTGCCGCCAAAAACATTCAGTACTTC. Its protein is CASSPPSAAKNIQYF.

The J gene is TRBJ2-5, the V gene TRBV9; possible D gene TRBD1, 5 bases. V dropped 0 bases and J dropped 6 bases, with 12 bases sitting between them. Germline CDR1 and CDR2: SGDLS and YYNGEE. CDR3 length: 14 residues. CDR3: CASSVEVRGKTQYF. Written as DNA, the CDR3 is TGTGCCAGCAGCGTAGAGGTTAGGGGAAAGACCCAGTACTTC.

On this clone itself: The sample has other DNA sequences that encode this CDR3 too. This chain uses TRBV6-6 with TRBJ1-1; D gene uncertain. CDR3 length equals 14 residues. Germline values: CDR1 MNHNY, CDR2 SVGAGI (reference sequence). V gave up 2 bases and J gave up 2 bases, with 9 bases separating them. CDR3 coding DNA: TGTGCCAGCAGTTACAGCACGGCCAACACTGAAGCTTTCTTT. It specifies CASSYSTANTEAFF.

The chain uses TRBV5-4 and TRBJ2-7; 8 bases fit TRBD1. The CDR3 spans 18 residues. Germline V CDR1 and CDR2: SGHNT, YYREEE (reference sequence). Trimming cost V 0 bases and J 4 bases; bases outside gene matches: 15. The CDR3 loop is CASSLGGSGGQGLYEQYF. CDR3 coding DNA: TGTGCCAGCAGCTTGGGGGGGTCCGGTGGACAGGGTCTTTACGAGCAGTACTTC.

The rearrangement uses TRBV5-1 and TRBJ2-1; D is unresolved. CDR1 is SGHRS, CDR2 YFSETQ, per germline. Trimming took 0 bases from V and 5 from J, leaving 15 bases between them. This CDR3 spans 16 amino acids. The CDR3 bases are TGCGCCAGCAGCTTGGGGGGTAACGAGAAGAACAATGAGCAGTTCTTC. It translates to CASSLGGNEKNNEQFF.

This clone was detected only once. This chain joins TRBV30 and TRBJ1-2; the match to TRBD1 covers 7 bases. The CDR3 consists of 13 residues. CDR1 and CDR2 from the germline V gene are GTSNPN and SVGIG (reference sequence). The V gene end was trimmed by 2 bases and the J gene end by 7 bases; junction bases not matched to a gene: 7. The CDR3 coding sequence is TGTGCCTGGAGTCGACAGGGAAGAGGTGGCTACACCTTC. Protein product: CAWSRQGRGGYTF.

In its sample, this clone was seen once. This chain connects TRBV28 to TRBJ2-1, with 8 bases matching TRBD1. Germline V gene lookup returns CDR1 MDHEN and CDR2 SYDVKM. This CDR3 spans 16 amino acids. J gave up 10 bases and V 5 bases, and 16 bases lay outside the gene matches. This chain's CDR3 is CASSNQGAIDVDEQFF. The CDR3 DNA reads TGTGCCAGCAGTAACCAGGGGGCAATAGATGTGGACGAGCAGTTCTTC.

The chain combines TRBV7-2 with TRBJ2-4; D gene uncertain. The CDR3 consists of 13 residues. The V and J ends lost 1 base and 9 bases respectively, with 10 bases between them. The V gene's germline CDR1 is SGHTA and CDR2 FQGNSA. The CDR3 nucleotides read TGTGCCAGCAGCTTAGAAAGGGTCGGCATTCAGTACTTC. Translation: CASSLERVGIQYF.

This sequence joins TRBV21-1 and TRBJ2-7; no check of the table's D call, TRBD1, against the DNA was made. TRBV21-1 constitutes a pseudogene. This CDR3 has 15 residues. The CDR3 region is CASSGRDKSLYEQYF. CDR3 coding DNA: TGTGCCAGCAGCGGCCGGGACAAATCCCTCTACGAGCAGTACTTC.

This clone was observed a single time. This rearrangement joins TRBV28 to TRBJ1-1; the D gene is possibly TRBD1 (5 bases). Germline V CDR1 and CDR2: MDHEN, SYDVKM. This CDR3 has 14 residues. Trimming shortened V by 6 bases and J by 2 bases, and 13 bases separated the two germline ends. The DNA of the CDR3 is TGTGCCAGCAGGGGGCCGGGTCCTAACACTGAAGCTTTCTTT. Its translation is CASRGPGPNTEAFF.

This chain joins TRBV11-3 and TRBJ2-2; maybe TRBD2 (6 bases). Germline V CDR1 and CDR2: SGHNT, YENEEA. This CDR3 has 13 residues. Trimming removed 5 bases from V and 7 bases from J, with 11 bases in between. The CDR3 nucleotides are TGTGCCAGCAGCCCCTCGACTAGCGGGGAGCTGTTTTTT. Amino acid sequence: CASSPSTSGELFF.

The chain couples TRBV30 to TRBJ2-7; TRBD1 or TRBD2 may be the D gene (6 bases each). The CDR3 spans 15 residues. The germline V gene encodes CDR1 GTSNPN and CDR2 SVGIG (reference sequence). V lost 3 bases to trimming and J lost 2 bases, with 17 bases between them. The CDR3 DNA reads TGTGCCTGGAGCGAAATGGGGGCGGGAACCTACGAGCAGTACTTC. The encoded protein is CAWSEMGAGTYEQYF.

The rearrangement links TRBV19 to TRBJ2-7; 12 bases align to TRBD1. CDR3 size: 13 residues. The junction had 2 bases not matched to a gene; V was cut back by 9 bases and J by 2 bases. CDR1 is LNHDA and CDR2 is SQIVND in the germline V gene (reference sequence). In DNA, the CDR3 is TGTGCCAGCGGGACAGGGGGCCCCTACGAGCAGTACTTC. Amino acids: CASGTGGPYEQYF.

The count of this clone is one. V is TRBV6-5 and J is TRBJ2-4; the match to TRBD2 covers 10 bases. Per germline, CDR1 MNHEY and CDR2 SVGAGI. This CDR3 is 13 amino acids long. V was clipped by 8 bases and J by 9 bases; unmatched bases: 7. The CDR3 nucleotides are TGTGCCAGCCGAGCGGGAGGGGTGGGCATTCAGTACTTC. Its translation: CASRAGGVGIQYF.

V gene TRBV5-1 combines with J gene TRBJ1-4; no clear D. The CDR3 is 14 residues long. V dropped 0 bases and J dropped 6 bases, with 9 bases sitting between them. CDR1 SGHRS and CDR2 YFSETQ come from the germline V gene. This chain's CDR3 is CASSLVGSDEKLFF. The CDR3 DNA is TGCGCCAGCAGCTTGGTCGGGAGTGATGAAAAACTGTTTTTT.

The chain couples TRBV6-5 to TRBJ1-3; the D gene is possibly TRBD1 (5 bases). V was cut by 0 bases and J by 2 bases, with 11 bases left in between. CDR3 size: 16 residues. Germline loops: CDR1 MNHEY, CDR2 SVGAGI. CDR3 in DNA: TGTGCCAGCAGTTACTCATCGGGGGGGACTGGAAACACCATATATTTT. It encodes CASSYSSGGTGNTIYF.

The chain is built from TRBV10-2 and TRBJ2-5, with unresolved D. The CDR3 runs to 15 residues. Germline V gene sequence: CDR1 WSHSY, CDR2 SAAADI. The V end was cut by 4 bases, the J end by 1 base, with 13 bases between. The CDR3 coding sequence is TGCGCCAGCAGTGTGGCTCTAGGTGTCCAAGAGACCCAGTACTTC. Its protein product is CASSVALGVQETQYF.

This chain connects TRBV5-1 to TRBJ2-3; 8 bases fit TRBD1. V lost 2 bases, J lost 5 bases, and 7 bases stayed unmatched. CDR1 is SGHRS, CDR2 YFSETQ, per germline. This CDR3 has 15 residues. CDR3 nucleotides: TGCGCCAGCAGCTTCGGTCAGGGGGCAAGAGATACGCAGTATTTT. Residues: CASSFGQGARDTQYF.

Concerning this clone itself: Other DNA sequences in the same sample also yield this CDR3. The chain uses TRBV9 and TRBJ2-1, with D tentatively TRBD2 (6 bases). The CDR3 length is 15 residues. The V and J ends lost 5 bases and 0 bases respectively, with 12 bases between them. The germline V gene encodes CDR1 SGDLS and CDR2 YYNGEE. This chain's CDR3 is CASSALGGSYNEQFF. The CDR3 DNA follows: TGTGCCAGCAGTGCCTTGGGGGGCTCCTACAATGAGCAGTTCTTC.

This chain links TRBV7-2 with TRBJ1-2, with D possibly being TRBD1 (6 bases). V lost 0 bases, J lost 2 bases, and 16 bases lay in between. The CDR3 contains 17 residues. Germline-derived CDR1 and CDR2 are SGHTA and FQGNSA. The CDR3 sequence: CASSLAGGALGNYGYTF. The CDR3 DNA is TGTGCCAGCAGCTTAGCGGGGGGGGCGCTGGGAAACTATGGCTACACCTTC.

Of note for this clone: The identical CDR3 is also encoded by other nucleotide sequences in the sample. The V and J genes are TRBV7-2 and TRBJ2-3, with unresolved D. The V gene lost 0 bases and the J gene lost 1 base, with 5 bases spanning the gap. The germline V gene encodes CDR1 SGHTA and CDR2 FQGNSA. CDR3 length: 14 residues. The CDR3 loop reads CASSLAGGTDTQYF. In DNA form, the CDR3 reads TGTGCCAGCAGCTTAGCAGGTGGCACAGATACGCAGTATTTT.

About this clone itself: The junction differs from germline at one of its ends, possibly a read error. Other DNA variants within this sample encode the same CDR3. The chain combines TRBV7-2 with TRBJ1-5; 9 nucleotides match TRBD1. Germline V gene data show CDR1 as SGHTA and CDR2 as FQGNSA. The CDR3 spans 13 residues. The CDR3 here is CASSSDRGQPQHF. CDR3 DNA: TGTGCTAGCAGCTCGGACAGGGGCCAGCCCCAGCATTTT.

The chain employs TRBV19 and TRBJ1-1, with TRBD1 matching 8 bases. Germline trimming cut 5 bases from V and 3 bases from J; bases unmatched to any gene: 14. Germline CDR1 LNHDA, CDR2 SQIVND (reference sequence). This CDR3 region has 17 residues. CDR3 nucleotide sequence: TGTGCCAGTAGTCCTTTCCGGTCTGACAGGGGAGACACTGAAGCTTTCTTT. Its translation: CASSPFRSDRGDTEAFF.

V usage is TRBV25-1 and J usage is TRBJ2-1, with 9 bases that match TRBD1. The CDR3 has 16 residues. Germline V CDR1 and CDR2: MGHDK, SYGVNS. Trimming at V came to 6 bases and at J to 5 bases, leaving 11 bases not matched to a gene. The CDR3 is CASSTPDRGSNNEQFF. Here the CDR3 DNA reads TGTGCCAGCAGCACCCCTGACAGGGGGTCGAACAATGAGCAGTTCTTC. The full variable domain, rest sourced from reference TRBV25-1 and TRBJ2-1, is EADIYQTPRYLVIGTGKKITLECSQTMGHDKMYWYQQDPGMELHLIHYSYGVNSTEKGDLSSESTVSRIRTEHFPLTLESARPSHTSQYLCASSTPDRGSNNEQFFGPGTRLTVL.

V gene TRBV7-3 combines with J gene TRBJ2-1, with TRBD2 matching over 12 bases. Germline lookup yields CDR1 SGHTA and CDR2 FQGTGA. The CDR3 has 15 amino acids. V lost 3 bases and J lost 6; bases outside the gene matches: 3. The CDR3: CASSFLAGGLNEQFF. The CDR3 nucleotides are TGTGCCAGCAGCTTCCTAGCGGGAGGGCTCAATGAGCAGTTCTTC.

V and J are TRBV28 and TRBJ1-1; 7 nucleotides match TRBD1. The CDR3 runs to 15 residues. The ends lost 7 bases at V and 10 bases at J; junction bases unmatched: 18. Germline CDR1 MDHEN, CDR2 SYDVKM. CDR3 sequence reads: CASTLTDRPPRGAFF. CDR3 coding DNA: TGTGCCAGCACCTTAACGGACAGGCCTCCGAGGGGAGCTTTCTTT. The entire variable domain, with the rest obtained from reference TRBV28 and TRBJ1-1, is as follows: DVKVTQSSRYLVKRTGEKVFLECVQDMDHENMFWYRQDPGLGLRLIYFSYDVKMKEKGDIPEGYSVSREKKERFSLILESASTNQTSMYLCASTLTDRPPRGAFFGQGTRLTVV.

The chain has TRBV6-5 and TRBJ2-7, with 7 bases fitting TRBD1. The length of the CDR3 is 14 residues. J lost 6 bases, V lost 6 bases, and 11 bases had no gene match. Germline loops: CDR1 MNHEY, CDR2 SVGAGI. CDR3 DNA: TGTGCCAGCAGCCGCAGAACGGCAGGGGGCGAGCAGTACTTC. Translating it yields CASSRRTAGGEQYF.